Shown below are 14 T cell receptor beta chains from a single sample sequenced in a study of regulatory T cells in long-lasting Graves disease. The time point is: newly diagnosed GD, antithyroid drugs for less than 3 months. The authors made the TCR library using RNA they extracted from PBMCs. Researchers made TCR beta libraries by using iRepertoire HTBI primers and running Arm-PCR on CDR3 regions. TCRdb re-analysed the multiplex PCR reads in MiXCR, keeping a single row per CDR3 protein. The data show 680,000 or so distinct CDR3 sequences, 16% seen once. This sample was also put to use in a study of T cells in Graves' hyperthyroidism and ophthalmopathy.

Sequenced material: peripheral blood mononuclear cells (PBMCs), taken at new diagnosis, from a patient treated with antithyroid drugs. These receptors were taken from a woman in her twenties or thirties with Graves disease.

The CDR3 is CASTTGNTGELFF. In nucleotides, the CDR3 is TGTGCCAGCACGACAGGGAACACCGGGGAGCTGTTTTTT. The chain links TRBV5-5 to TRBJ2-2, with D possibly being TRBD1 (6 bases). The CDR3 totals 13 residues. In germline, CDR1 is SGHKS, CDR2 YYEKEE (reference sequence). The V and J ends lost 6 bases and 1 base respectively, with 7 bases between them.

The rearrangement joins TRBV11-2 to TRBJ2-1, with D maybe TRBD1 (5 bases). V gave up 3 bases and J gave up 5 bases, with 11 bases separating them. The germline V gene encodes CDR1 SGHAT and CDR2 FQNNGV. The CDR3 is made up of 14 amino acids. For the CDR3, the DNA is TGTGCCAGCAGCTTTAGGCAGGGCCACAATGAGCAGTTCTTC. Translation gives CASSFRQGHNEQFF.

This clonotype was seen ten or more times. The gene calls are TRBV2 and TRBJ1-5, with a tentative D call TRBD1 (5 bases). Germline values: CDR1 SNHLY, CDR2 FYNNEI. V lost 6 bases and J lost 4, with 16 bases in between. The CDR3 sequence is 15 residues long. In nucleotides, the CDR3 is TGTGCCAGCAGCGAGGGGTTGACACAGAATCAGCCCCAGCATTTT. It is translated as CASSEGLTQNQPQHF.

As regards this clonotype: A much larger clone lies one base from this, so it may be a read error. V and J are TRBV20-1 and TRBJ1-1; D is possibly TRBD1 (5 bases). The CDR3 extends over 15 amino acids. Germline CDR1 is DFQATT and CDR2 is SNEGSKA (reference sequence). Trimming removed 0 bases from V and 3 bases from J, with 14 bases in between. CDR3 DNA: TGCAGTGCTAGAGATCGGAGTAGGGGTCACACTGAAGCTTTCTTT. Translation: CSARDRSRGHTEAFF.

This chain uses TRBV30 with TRBJ2-1; 16 bases map to TRBD2. Germline V gene lookup returns CDR1 GTSNPN and CDR2 SVGIG (reference sequence). The junction had 7 bases not matched to a gene; V was cut back by 8 bases and J by 6 bases. The CDR3 has 15 residues. CDR3 DNA sequence: TGTGCCGGGACTAGCGGGAGGGTCCCCGGCAATGAGCAGTTCTTC. Protein product: CAGTSGRVPGNEQFF. The full variable domain, in which reference TRBV30 and TRBJ2-1 provide the parts outside the CDR3, is SQTIHQWPATLVQPVGSPLSLECTVEGTSNPNLYWYRQAAGRGLQLLFYSVGIGQISSEVPQNLSASRPQDRQFILSSKKLLLSDSGFYLCAGTSGRVPGNEQFFGPGTRLTVL.

This clonotype was found a few times. The chain uses TRBV20-1 and TRBJ1-1, with no clear D. Germline CDR1 DFQATT, CDR2 SNEGSKA (reference sequence). Trimming left V 3 bases short and J 2 bases short, with 22 bases between. The CDR3 covers 17 residues. CDR3 sequence: CSASIRGAWTLNTEAFF. The DNA of the CDR3 is TGCAGTGCTAGTATTCGGGGTGCCTGGACCCTAAACACTGAAGCTTTCTTT.

This clonotype was counted a single time. A far bigger clonotype differs at one base, so this is likely a read error. The chain recombines TRBV6-2 or TRBV6-3 with TRBJ1-1; no clear D. CDR1 MNHEY and CDR2 SVGEGT come from the germline V gene. CDR3 length equals 17 residues. Trimming left V 7 bases short and J 1 base short, with 22 bases between. CDR3 protein: CASNVPTGRPSNTEAFF. CDR3 DNA sequence: TGTGCCAGCAACGTGCCGACCGGACGTCCTTCGAACACTGAAGCTTTCTTT.

This chain uses TRBV30 with TRBJ2-1; D assignment may be TRBD1 or TRBD2 (5 bases each). The germline V gene encodes CDR1 GTSNPN and CDR2 SVGIG (reference sequence). The CDR3 has 15 amino acids. The V gene lost 3 bases and the J gene lost 10 bases, with 22 bases spanning the gap. The CDR3 DNA follows: TGTGCCTGGAGCGCCGGGACCCCCTTATTCTCCGAGCAGTTCTTC. Translation: CAWSAGTPLFSEQFF.

This clonotype has at least ten counts. The chain uses TRBV28 and TRBJ1-3; unclear D gene. CDR3 length equals 12 residues. The V gene lost 4 bases and the J gene lost 3 bases, with 4 bases spanning the gap. CDR1 is MDHEN, CDR2 SYDVKM, per germline. CDR3 sequence reads: CASSYRGNTIYF. In DNA form, the CDR3 reads TGTGCCAGCAGTTACCGTGGAAACACCATATATTTT.

The gene calls are TRBV9 and TRBJ2-5, with D perhaps given as TRBD1 or TRBD2 (5 bases each). Between the trimmed V and J ends, which lost 3 bases and 7 bases, there was a span of 13 bases. The CDR3 covers 13 residues. The germline V gene has CDR1 SGDLS and CDR2 YYNGEE. The DNA for the CDR3 is TGTGCCAGCAGCGCCTCTAATGGGGGGACCCAGTACTTC. This gives the protein CASSASNGGTQYF.

The sample holds a few counts of this clonotype. The V call is TRBV27, the J call TRBJ1-2; possibly TRBD1 for D (5 bases). V was clipped by 5 bases and J by 0 bases, with 19 bases between them. Germline assignment: CDR1 MNHEY and CDR2 SMNVEV (reference sequence). This CDR3 spans 17 amino acids. The CDR3 is CASSGTGPGLANYGYTF. The CDR3 DNA reads TGTGCCAGCAGTGGCACGGGACCTGGGCTAGCTAACTATGGCTACACCTTC.

The rearrangement joins TRBV20-1 to TRBJ1-2, with 8 nucleotides matching TRBD1. Per the germline V gene, CDR1 is DFQATT and CDR2 is SNEGSKA (reference sequence). V shed 6 bases and J 4 bases; nucleotides not matched to a gene: 7. This CDR3 is 13 amino acids long. CDR3 nucleotide sequence: TGCAGTGCCCCGATCGGGACAGGCTATGGCTACACCTTC. Residues: CSAPIGTGYGYTF.

A single count supports this clonotype. Just one base apart from a much larger clone, this may be a read error. The V and J genes are TRBV9 and TRBJ2-1, with TRBD1 identical over 9 bases. Germline V lookup: CDR1 SGDLS, CDR2 YYNGEE. The CDR3 consists of 15 residues. V lost 3 bases, J lost 8 bases, and 9 bases stayed unmatched. In DNA, the CDR3 is TGTGCCAGCAGCGGCACCGGGACAGGGACGCATGAGCAGTTCTTC. Translated, it gives CASSGTGTGTHEQFF.

This clonotype has at least ten counts. The chain uses TRBV28 and TRBJ1-1; the D is unclear. The CDR3 is made up of 14 amino acids. Trimming left V 3 bases short and J 1 base short, with 9 bases between. Germline CDR1 reads MDHEN; CDR2 reads SYDVKM. CDR3 coding DNA: TGTGCCAGCAGTTTTGCAGGCTCGAACACTGAAGCTTTCTTT. Encoded protein: CASSFAGSNTEAFF. Full variable domain (remainder filled in from reference TRBV28 and TRBJ1-1): DVKVTQSSRYLVKRTGEKVFLECVQDMDHENMFWYRQDPGLGLRLIYFSYDVKMKEKGDIPEGYSVSREKKERFSLILESASTNQTSMYLCASSFAGSNTEAFFGQGTRLTVV.